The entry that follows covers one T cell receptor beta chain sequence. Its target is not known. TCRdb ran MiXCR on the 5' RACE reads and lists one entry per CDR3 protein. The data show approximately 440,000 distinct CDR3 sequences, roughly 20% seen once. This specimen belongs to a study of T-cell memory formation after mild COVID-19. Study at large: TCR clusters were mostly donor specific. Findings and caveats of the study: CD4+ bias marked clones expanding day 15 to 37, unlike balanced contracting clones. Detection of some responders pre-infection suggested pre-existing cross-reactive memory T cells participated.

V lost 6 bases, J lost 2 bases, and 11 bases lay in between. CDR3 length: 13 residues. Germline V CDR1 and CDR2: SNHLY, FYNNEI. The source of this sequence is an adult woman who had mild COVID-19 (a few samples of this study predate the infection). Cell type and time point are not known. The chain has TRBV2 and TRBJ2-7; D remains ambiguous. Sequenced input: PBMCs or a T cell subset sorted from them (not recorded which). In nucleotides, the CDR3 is TGTGCCAGCAGATGGAGATTGGCCTACGAGCAGTACTTC. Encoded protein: CASRWRLAYEQYF.